A single sample is the source of the 25 T cell receptor beta chains below, sequenced in a study of technical replicates of blood from a few donors. TCRdb's copy holds only in-frame clones and misses some; the assay was immunoSEQ multiplex PCR. The sample yields 55,000 to 75,000 clones, around 96% seen once. The specimen was PBMCs. Receptor source: a human donor in good health. Some clones in this sample may be carry-over from other donors' samples.

To note about this clone: Germline and junction disagree at one end, which may indicate a read error. The J gene is TRBJ2-7, the V gene TRBV11-3; 10 nucleotides line up with TRBD1. This CDR3 has 12 residues. Germline lookup yields CDR1 SGHNT and CDR2 YENEEA. This chain's CDR3 is CASSDSGQGFSF. In nucleotides, the CDR3 is TGTGCCAGCAGCGACTCGGGACAGGGGTTCTCATTC. The whole variable domain, filled in from reference TRBV11-3 and TRBJ2-7, reads EAGVVQSPRYKIIEKKQPVAFWCNPISGHNTLYWYLQNLGQGPELLIRYENEEAVDDSQLPKDRFSAERLKGVDSTLKIQPAELGDSAVYLCASSDSGQGFSFGPGTRLTVT.

V and J are TRBV5-4 and TRBJ2-3, with D possibly being TRBD1 (5 bases). The V end was cut by 3 bases, the J end by 1 base, with 12 bases between. CDR1 is SGHNT and CDR2 is YYREEE in the germline V gene (reference sequence). This CDR3 contains 15 residues. CDR3 residues: CASSSARARTDTQYF. The CDR3 DNA is TGTGCCAGCAGCTCAGCCAGGGCCCGCACAGATACGCAGTATTTT. Variable domain in full (rest from reference TRBV5-4 and TRBJ2-3): ETGVTQSPTHLIKTRGQQVTLRCSSQSGHNTVSWYQQALGQGPQFIFQYYREEENGRGNFPPRFSGLQFPNYSSELNVNALELDDSALYLCASSSARARTDTQYFGPGTRLTVL.

This chain uses TRBV7-9 with TRBJ1-4; D is undetermined. This CDR3 spans 16 amino acids. V lost 3 bases and J 6 bases, leaving 17 bases between the germline ends. The germline V gene encodes CDR1 SEHNR and CDR2 FQNEAQ (reference sequence). CDR3 region: CASSLFSREKYEKLFF. DNA for the CDR3: TGTGCCAGCAGCTTGTTTTCGCGGGAGAAGTATGAAAAACTGTTTTTT. The full variable domain, with the rest looked up from reference TRBV7-9 and TRBJ1-4, is DTGVSQNPRHKITKRGQNVTFRCDPISEHNRLYWYRQTLGQGPEFLTYFQNEAQLEKSRLLSDRFSAERPKGSFSTLEIQRTEQGDSAMYLCASSLFSREKYEKLFFGSGTQLSVL.

V gene TRBV19 combines with J gene TRBJ2-7, with 9 bases lining up with TRBD2. V lost 4 bases to trimming and J lost 2 bases; unmatched junction nucleotides: 9. Looked up from germline, CDR1 is LNHDA and CDR2 is SQIVND (reference sequence). CDR3 length: 16 residues. The CDR3 bases are TGTGCCAGTAGTACCCTTGAAGCGGGAGGACCCTACGAGCAGTACTTC. Translated, it gives CASSTLEAGGPYEQYF.

The chain has TRBV4-3 and TRBJ2-3; no clear D. In germline, CDR1 is LGHNA, CDR2 YSLEER. The CDR3 is made up of 15 amino acids. Trimming cost V 0 bases and J 6 bases, with 13 bases left between them. CDR3: CASSQDILAEDTQYF. CDR3 bases: TGCGCCAGCAGCCAAGATATCCTCGCCGAGGATACGCAGTATTTT.

The chain is built from TRBV30 and TRBJ1-2; no firm D call. Trimming shortened V by 4 bases and J by 8 bases, and 14 bases separated the two germline ends. Germline assignment: CDR1 GTSNPN and CDR2 SVGIG (reference sequence). The CDR3 contains 12 residues. This CDR3 is CAWTGAYEGYTF. The CDR3 DNA follows: TGTGCCTGGACAGGTGCCTATGAGGGCTACACCTTC.

The chain carries TRBV7-2 and TRBJ2-1; 9 nucleotides match TRBD2. The CDR3 spans 16 residues. Unmatched junction bases numbered 6, after V lost 6 bases and J lost 0 bases. Looked up from germline, CDR1 is SGHTA and CDR2 is FQGNSA. The CDR3 nucleotides are TGTGCCAGCAGTCTGGGAGCGGGGGGCTCCTACAATGAGCAGTTCTTC. It translates to CASSLGAGGSYNEQFF. The full variable domain, completed using reference TRBV7-2 and TRBJ2-1, is GAGVSQSPSNKVTEKGKDVELRCDPISGHTALYWYRQSLGQGLEFLIYFQGNSAPDKSGLPSDRFSAERTGGSVSTLTIQRTQQEDSAVYLCASSLGAGGSYNEQFFGPGTRLTVL.

The V and J genes are TRBV7-2 and TRBJ2-7, with 8 bases fitting TRBD1. Trimming cost V 0 bases and J 6 bases; bases outside gene matches: 7. Germline CDR1 is SGHTA and CDR2 is FQGNSA. This CDR3 has 15 residues. CDR3 protein: CASSLAGQGASEQYF. In DNA form, the CDR3 reads TGTGCCAGCAGCTTAGCGGGCCAGGGGGCGTCCGAGCAGTACTTC.

The chain's CDR3 is CASSWGDGEGYTF. DNA for the CDR3: TGTGCCAGCAGCTGGGGGGACGGGGAAGGCTACACCTTC. The chain couples TRBV5-6 to TRBJ1-2, with a possible D match to TRBD1 (5 bases). Germline V gives CDR1 SGHDT, CDR2 YYEEEE. The CDR3 length is 13 residues. V was pared by 3 bases and J by 8 bases, with 14 bases between.

The J gene is TRBJ1-6, the V gene TRBV11-2, with unresolved D. The V gene lost 4 bases and the J gene lost 6 bases, with 16 bases spanning the gap. Germline V gives CDR1 SGHAT, CDR2 FQNNGV. The CDR3 runs 16 residues. The DNA for the CDR3 is TGTGCCAGCAGCTCACTAGGAGGGTTTCTTAATTCACCCCTCCACTTT. Protein sequence: CASSSLGGFLNSPLHF. Full variable domain (remainder filled in from reference TRBV11-2 and TRBJ1-6): EAGVAQSPRYKIIEKRQSVAFWCNPISGHATLYWYQQILGQGPKLLIQFQNNGVVDDSQLPKDRFSAERLKGVDSTLKIQPAKLEDSAVYLCASSSLGGFLNSPLHFGNGTRLTVT.

DNA of the CDR3: TGCGCCAGCAGATTGACTAGCGGGGCCGGCAATGAGCAGTTCTTC. The encoded protein is CASRLTSGAGNEQFF. The rearrangement uses TRBV5-1 and TRBJ2-1, with TRBD2 identical over 11 bases. This CDR3 is 15 amino acids long. Germline V CDR1 and CDR2: SGHRS, YFSETQ. V was clipped by 5 bases and J by 6 bases; unmatched bases: 7.

This sequence joins TRBV9 and TRBJ1-6, with D possibly TRBD1 on 5 matching bases. Deletions cut 4 bases from V and 6 bases from J, with 14 bases between. The CDR3 is 15 amino acids. Germline V CDR1 and CDR2: SGDLS, YYNGEE. Written as DNA, the CDR3 is TGTGCCAGCAGCCCGAGACAGTTTTCTAATTCACCCCTCCACTTT. Encoded protein: CASSPRQFSNSPLHF.

The chain carries TRBV5-1 and TRBJ2-1, with D possibly matching TRBD1 (5 bases). The germline gives CDR1 SGHRS, CDR2 YFSETQ. This CDR3 has 14 amino acids. Trimming stripped 2 bases from V and 3 bases from J, with 9 bases between. CDR3 coding DNA: TGCGCCAGCAGCTTAGCACAGGACTACAATGAGCAGTTCTTC. It translates to CASSLAQDYNEQFF.

The V gene is TRBV9, the J gene TRBJ1-3, with D tentatively TRBD1 (5 bases). CDR3 size: 16 residues. CDR1 SGDLS and CDR2 YYNGEE come from the germline V gene. The V gene lost 2 bases and the J gene lost 0 bases, with 12 bases spanning the gap. The CDR3 is CASSVGGGNSGNTIYF. The CDR3 DNA follows: TGTGCCAGCAGCGTTGGGGGGGGGAACTCTGGAAACACCATATATTTT.

The rearrangement joins TRBV7-8 to TRBJ1-1, with D possibly TRBD1 on 6 matching bases. Trimming left V 1 base short and J 8 bases short, with 11 bases between. Germline loops: CDR1 SGHVS, CDR2 FQNEAQ. CDR3 length: 13 residues. The CDR3 DNA follows: TGTGCCAGCAGCTTAGGACACGGGACAGAAGCTTTCTTT. This sequence encodes CASSLGHGTEAFF. Complete variable domain (other parts from reference TRBV7-8 and TRBJ1-1): GAGVSQSPRYKVAKRGQDVALRCDPISGHVSLFWYQQALGQGPEFLTYFQNEAQLDKSGLPSDRFFAERPEGSVSTLKIQRTQQEDSAVYLCASSLGHGTEAFFGQGTRLTVV.

The chain has TRBV4-2 and TRBJ2-7, with 8 bases matching TRBD1. V shed 4 bases and J 2 bases; nucleotides not matched to a gene: 4. The germline V gene encodes CDR1 LGHNA and CDR2 YNFKEQ. The CDR3 has 14 amino acids. CDR3 sequence: CASSRGTGPYEQYF. The CDR3 DNA reads as TGTGCCAGCAGCCGAGGGACAGGACCCTACGAGCAGTACTTC.

The chain uses TRBV7-6 and TRBJ2-1, with 12 nucleotides matching TRBD2. Trimming took 8 bases from V and 9 from J; bases not matched to a gene: 8. Germline V lookup: CDR1 SGHVS, CDR2 FNYEAQ. The CDR3 extends over 14 amino acids. This CDR3 reads CASRLAGARSEQFF. CDR3 coding DNA: TGTGCCAGCCGACTAGCGGGAGCCCGGAGTGAGCAGTTCTTC.

J is TRBJ2-5 and V is TRBV7-9, with 10 bases fitting TRBD2. This CDR3 spans 15 amino acids. With V trimmed by 0 bases and J by 5 bases, 3 bases remained unmatched. Germline V gene sequence: CDR1 SEHNR, CDR2 FQNEAQ (reference sequence). CDR3 residues: CASSLALTSGETQYF. The CDR3 DNA reads as TGTGCCAGCAGCTTAGCGTTGACTAGCGGGGAGACCCAGTACTTC.

This clone was detected once. The chain recombines TRBV10-3 with TRBJ1-2; tentatively, D is TRBD1 (6 bases). This CDR3 is built from 15 residues. V lost 7 bases and J 3 bases, leaving 18 bases between the germline ends. The germline V gene has CDR1 ENHRY and CDR2 SYGVKD. This CDR3 is CAIMDSSVGHYGYTF. In DNA form, the CDR3 reads TGTGCCATCATGGACAGCTCGGTGGGGCACTATGGCTACACCTTC.

The V gene is TRBV5-6, the J gene TRBJ2-4; D gene unclear. Trimming pared 0 bases from V and 1 base from J, leaving 14 bases between. The CDR3 totals 17 residues. The germline gives CDR1 SGHDT, CDR2 YYEEEE. CDR3 protein: CASSLVHLMEAKNIQYF. CDR3 sequence (DNA): TGTGCCAGCAGCTTGGTTCATCTGATGGAGGCCAAAAACATTCAGTACTTC.

V usage is TRBV7-2 and J usage is TRBJ2-1; 11 bases align to TRBD2. This CDR3 contains 18 residues. Germline trimming cut 5 bases from V and 9 bases from J; bases unmatched to any gene: 18. Looked up from germline, CDR1 is SGHTA and CDR2 is FQGNSA. This CDR3 is CASSPGYLAGGPGGEQFF. As DNA, the CDR3 is TGTGCCAGCAGCCCAGGTTACCTAGCGGGAGGCCCCGGGGGTGAGCAGTTCTTC.

Remarks on this clone: This sample includes further DNA sequences coding for the same CDR3. In nucleotides, the CDR3 is TGCGCCAGCAGCTTGGCAGGGGAGGGCTACACCTTC. It encodes CASSLAGEGYTF. J is TRBJ1-2 and V is TRBV5-1, with a possible D match to TRBD1 (6 bases). Trimming left V 0 bases short and J 8 bases short, with 8 bases between. This CDR3 is built from 12 residues. Per germline, CDR1 SGHRS and CDR2 YFSETQ.

The chain recombines TRBV6-5 with TRBJ1-1; 9 nucleotides match TRBD1. The ends lost 7 bases at V and 2 bases at J; junction bases unmatched: 8. The CDR3 has 15 amino acids. Germline V CDR1 and CDR2: MNHEY, SVGAGI. CDR3 loop: CASKRNRGQNTEAFF. In nucleotides, the CDR3 is TGTGCCAGCAAGCGGAACAGGGGGCAAAACACTGAAGCTTTCTTT.

This clone was recorded once. The chain recombines TRBV18 with TRBJ1-1; D might be TRBD1 (5 bases). This CDR3 region has 16 residues. Trimming took off 1 base at V and 0 bases at J, with 12 bases between the two ends. CDR1 is KGHSH and CDR2 is LQKENI in the germline V gene. The CDR3 region is CASSPLIAGMNTEAFF. The CDR3 region has the DNA TGTGCCAGCTCACCACTGATTGCAGGGATGAACACTGAAGCTTTCTTT. Looking up the rest from reference TRBV18 and TRBJ1-1 gives the full variable domain: NAGVMQNPRHLVRRRGQEARLRCSPMKGHSHVYWYRQLPEEGLKFMVYLQKENIIDESGMPKERFSAEFPKEGPSILRIQQVVRGDSAAYFCASSPLIAGMNTEAFFGQGTRLTVV.

The CDR3 sequence: CASWRGRYSYEQYF. The CDR3 DNA follows: TGTGCCAGCTGGCGGGGCCGTTACTCCTACGAGCAGTACTTC. The V gene is TRBV6-5, the J gene TRBJ2-7; D might be TRBD2 (6 bases). Germline CDR1 and CDR2: MNHEY and SVGAGI. The CDR3 loop spans 14 amino acids. The germline V and J ends were trimmed by 8 bases and 0 bases, with 14 bases remaining between them.